This TCR beta chain came from a study of T cell repertoires in cytomegalovirus infection. Across the whole study: Signatures in public TCR beta sequences pointed to both CMV infection and matching HLA type.

Study-wide findings and caveats: Ex vivo, HLA-C-restricted CMV-specific TCR beta clonotypes prevailed over the rest of the response.

TCRdb re-derived calls from the reads in MiXCR, one entry per CDR3 protein. The sample lists around 570,000 distinct CDR3 sequences; about 39% were seen once. CDR1 and CDR2 (germline): SNHLY, FYNNEI. The J segment lost 6 bases and the V segment lost 7 bases, leaving 9 bases of the junction unmatched. The CDR3 loop spans 15 amino acids. This clonotype has a handful of counts. What it recognizes is unknown. The chain carries TRBV2 and TRBJ2-2, with 9 positions matching TRBD1. This TCR derives from a human donor in good health (CMV status not recorded). Some clones in this sample may be carry-over from other donors' samples. The sample here was cultured PBMCs, taken from culture after CMV antigen stimulation. The CDR3 coding sequence is TGTGCCAGCAACCGGGACAGGGAGGCCTCCGGGGAGCTGTTTTTT. Translation gives CASNRDREASGELFF. Supplemented by reference TRBV2 and TRBJ2-2, the full variable domain reads EPEVTQTPSHQVTQMGQEVILRCVPISNHLYFYWYRQILGQKVEFLVSFYNNEISEKSEIFDDQFSVERPDGSNFTLKIRSTKLEDSAMYFCASNRDREASGELFFGEGSRLTVL.